Below, 6 T cell receptor beta chains from the same sample are listed, as sequenced in a study of cytomegalovirus exposure and HLA in healthy donors (dated by TCRdb to the late 2010s). Library method: the immunoSEQ multiplex PCR assay. For the multiplex PCR, a mixture combining 60 forward primers for TCR Vbeta segments and 13 reverse primers for TCR Jbeta segments was used. TCRdb obtained this table from immuneACCESS and retained in-frame rearrangements with V and J assigned. These tables miss some clones; where compared with another copy, unresolved V genes account for less than half of the shortfall, and the remainder is unexplained. The sample table lists 150,000 to 200,000 clones, roughly 80% of them with a count of one. The top ten clones comprise under 1.5% of the sample. The sample taken for sequencing was PBMCs. The receptors were gathered from a male donor in good health and CMV-seronegative.

The chain has TRBV15 and TRBJ2-2, with D maybe TRBD2 (6 bases). This CDR3 is built from 15 residues. Trimming took off 0 bases at V and 6 bases at J, with 11 bases between the two ends. Per the germline V gene, CDR1 is LNHNV and CDR2 is YYDKDF (reference sequence). The chain's CDR3 is CATSRDGGWAGELFF. The CDR3 nucleotides read TGTGCCACCAGCAGAGATGGGGGGTGGGCCGGGGAGCTGTTTTTT.

The CDR3 region has the DNA TGTGCCAGCAGCGGCCGGGTTCTGGGCGAGCAGTACTTC. Protein sequence: CASSGRVLGEQYF. The gene calls are TRBV11-1 and TRBJ2-7; D is unclear. The V gene lost 5 bases and the J gene lost 6 bases, with 14 bases spanning the gap. CDR3 length: 13 residues. Per germline, CDR1 SGHAT and CDR2 FQDESV (reference sequence).

The table lists this clone with a few counts. CDR3 region: CASSQSPGLTNNEQFF. The DNA of the CDR3 is TGCGCCAGCAGCCAAAGTCCCGGACTCACAAACAATGAGCAGTTCTTC. The chain links TRBV4-1 to TRBJ2-1; TRBD2 is a possible D gene (5 bases). V shed 2 bases and J shed 5 bases, with 16 bases lying between them. CDR1 and CDR2 from the germline V gene are MGHRA and YSYEKL. CDR3 length equals 16 residues.

The rearrangement links TRBV28 to TRBJ1-5, with a tentative D call TRBD1 (6 bases). CDR3 length: 16 residues. Looked up from germline, CDR1 is MDHEN and CDR2 is SYDVKM. Trimming pared 5 bases from V and 7 bases from J, leaving 21 bases between. CDR3 in DNA: TGTGCCAGCAGTGGGGACACGCGACGAACGCGACAGCCCCAGCATTTT. It yields the protein CASSGDTRRTRQPQHF. The entire variable domain, with the rest obtained from reference TRBV28 and TRBJ1-5, is as follows: DVKVTQSSRYLVKRTGEKVFLECVQDMDHENMFWYRQDPGLGLRLIYFSYDVKMKEKGDIPEGYSVSREKKERFSLILESASTNQTSMYLCASSGDTRRTRQPQHFGDGTRLSIL.

The chain has TRBV12-5 and TRBJ1-5; D is unclear. The CDR3 is made up of 17 amino acids. Trimming pared 1 base from V and 0 bases from J, leaving 13 bases between. Germline V lookup: CDR1 LGHNT, CDR2 FRNRAP. CDR3 in amino acids: CASGLARTETSNQPQHF. For the CDR3, the DNA is TGTGCTAGTGGTTTGGCCCGGACTGAAACTAGCAATCAGCCCCAGCATTTT.

The J gene is TRBJ2-3, the V gene TRBV7-2, with 7 bases that match TRBD2. V gave up 2 bases and J gave up 0 bases; unmatched junction bases: 8. There are 17 residues in the CDR3. The germline CDR1 and CDR2 sequences are SGHTA and FQGNSA. CDR3 coding DNA: TGTGCCAGCAGCTTAAATCCACCAGCGGGAAGCACAGATACGCAGTATTTT. This encodes CASSLNPPAGSTDTQYF.